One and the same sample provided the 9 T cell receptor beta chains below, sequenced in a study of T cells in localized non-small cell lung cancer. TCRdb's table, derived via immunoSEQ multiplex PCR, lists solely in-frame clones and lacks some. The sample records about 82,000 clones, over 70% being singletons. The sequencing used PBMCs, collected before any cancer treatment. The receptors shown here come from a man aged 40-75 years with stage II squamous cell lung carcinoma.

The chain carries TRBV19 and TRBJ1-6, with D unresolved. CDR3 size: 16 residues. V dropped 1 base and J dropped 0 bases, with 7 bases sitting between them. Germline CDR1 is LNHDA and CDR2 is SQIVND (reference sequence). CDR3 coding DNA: TGTGCCAGTAGTATAGGGGCAATCTCCTATAATTCACCCCTCCACTTT. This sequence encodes CASSIGAISYNSPLHF.

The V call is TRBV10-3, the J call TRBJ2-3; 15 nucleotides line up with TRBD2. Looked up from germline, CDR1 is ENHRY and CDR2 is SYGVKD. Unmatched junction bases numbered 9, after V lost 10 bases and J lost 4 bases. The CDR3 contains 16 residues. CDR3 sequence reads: CASSSGTSGRSDTQYF. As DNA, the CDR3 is TGTGCCAGCAGCTCTGGGACTAGCGGGAGGTCAGATACGCAGTATTTT.

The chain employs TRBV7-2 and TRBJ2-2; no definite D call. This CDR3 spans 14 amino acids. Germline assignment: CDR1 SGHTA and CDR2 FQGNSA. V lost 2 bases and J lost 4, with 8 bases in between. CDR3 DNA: TGTGCCAGCAGCTTACAAAGGGCCACCGGGGAGCTGTTTTTT. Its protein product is CASSLQRATGELFF.

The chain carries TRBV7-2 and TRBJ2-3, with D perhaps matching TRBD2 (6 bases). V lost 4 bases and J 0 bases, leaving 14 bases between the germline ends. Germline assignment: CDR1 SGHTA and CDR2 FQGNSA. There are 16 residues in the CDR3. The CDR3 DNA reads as TGTGCCAGCAGCTCCCTCTCGGGACTTAGCACAGATACGCAGTATTTT. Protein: CASSSLSGLSTDTQYF.

In nucleotides, the CDR3 is TGTGCCAGTAGTACTTTACCGGGACAGGGGAAAGCAGATACGCAGTATTTT. Translation: CASSTLPGQGKADTQYF. The gene calls are TRBV19 and TRBJ2-3; 10 bases are a match to TRBD1. Germline values: CDR1 LNHDA, CDR2 SQIVND (reference sequence). Trimming took 4 bases from V and 4 from J; bases not matched to a gene: 11. This CDR3 spans 17 amino acids.

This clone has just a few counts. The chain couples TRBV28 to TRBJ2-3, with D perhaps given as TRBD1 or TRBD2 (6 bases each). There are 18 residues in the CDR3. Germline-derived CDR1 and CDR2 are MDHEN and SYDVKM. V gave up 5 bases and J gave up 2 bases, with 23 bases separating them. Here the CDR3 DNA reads TGTGCCAGCAGTCGCCCCCCGGGGCTGGGGGGCTACACAGATACGCAGTATTTT. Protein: CASSRPPGLGGYTDTQYF.

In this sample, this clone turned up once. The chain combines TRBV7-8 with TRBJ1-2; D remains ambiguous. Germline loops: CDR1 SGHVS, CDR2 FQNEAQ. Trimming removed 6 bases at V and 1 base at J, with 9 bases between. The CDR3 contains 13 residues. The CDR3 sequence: CASSGPVNYGYTF. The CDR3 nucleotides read TGTGCCAGCAGTGGCCCCGTTAACTATGGCTACACCTTC. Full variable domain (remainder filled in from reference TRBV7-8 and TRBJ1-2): GAGVSQSPRYKVAKRGQDVALRCDPISGHVSLFWYQQALGQGPEFLTYFQNEAQLDKSGLPSDRFFAERPEGSVSTLKIQRTQQEDSAVYLCASSGPVNYGYTFGSGTRLTVV.

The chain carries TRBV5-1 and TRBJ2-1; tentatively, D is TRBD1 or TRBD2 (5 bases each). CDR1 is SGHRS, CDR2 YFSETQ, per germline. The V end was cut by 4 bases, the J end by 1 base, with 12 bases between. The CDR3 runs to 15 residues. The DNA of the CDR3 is TGCGCCAGCAGCCCGGGGCCTGAATCCTACAATGAGCAGTTCTTC. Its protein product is CASSPGPESYNEQFF.

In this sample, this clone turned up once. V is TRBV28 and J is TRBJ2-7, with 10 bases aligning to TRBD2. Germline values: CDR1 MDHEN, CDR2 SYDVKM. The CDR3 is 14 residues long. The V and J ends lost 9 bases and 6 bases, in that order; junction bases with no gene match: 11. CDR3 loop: CASDKREGPGEQYF. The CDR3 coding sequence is TGTGCCAGTGATAAGCGGGAGGGCCCAGGCGAGCAGTACTTC.